The table lists the clone carrying this T cell receptor beta chain with a few counts. Antigen: not known. The assay ran at deep level. PCR replicates performed on unsorted PBMC used approximately 300 ng DNA, 29,000 or so T cell genomes. Clones were sequenced by immunoSEQ multiplex PCR, and TCRdb holds only the in-frame ones, with some missing. The sample includes 550,000 to 600,000 clones, around 78% seen only once; the top ten take about 11%. The data derive from a study of shared clonotypes between healthy human individuals. Study results and limitations: What limited the represented genetic and exposure-history diversity was the small number of donors. Clonotype sharing among donors, it was expected, would be affected by sequencing depth.

CDR3 size: 13 residues. CDR1 is SQVTM and CDR2 is ANQGSEA in the germline V gene. The source is a woman aged 40 to 49 in good health. Some clones in this sample may be carry-over from other donors' samples. The sample was PBMCs. The chain joins TRBV29-1 to TRBJ2-5; 11 positions agree with TRBD2. The J call may not be correct, given that the DNA end is closer to TRBJ2-7. Here the CDR3 reads CSVAGLAVHEQYF. The CDR3 DNA is TGCAGCGTTGCGGGACTAGCGGTCCACGAGCAGTACTTC.